What follows describes a single TCR beta chain. No antigen is known for it. This specimen comes from a study of cytomegalovirus exposure and HLA in healthy donors. The CDR3 consists of 15 residues. Germline V gene sequence: CDR1 ENHRY, CDR2 SYGVKD. Trimming removed 8 bases at V and 6 bases at J, with 22 bases between. A multiplex PCR was run with 60 Vbeta primers and 13 Jbeta primers. Sequencing used immunoSEQ multiplex PCR; TCRdb keeps in-frame clones, though not all of them. The sample yields some 150,000 clones, around 79% seen once. General study findings and limits: The study dropped some indistinguishable V segments, TRBV6-2 and TRBV6-3 among them.

Sequencing was carried out using PBMCs. This rearrangement joins TRBV10-3 to TRBJ1-1, with D possibly TRBD1 on 5 matching bases. The TCR sequence derives from a human donor in good health. As DNA, the CDR3 is TGTGCCATCCGGGGGGAGGGGTCTGCGAGCGCTGAAGCTTTCTTT. It translates to CAIRGEGSASAEAFF.